This T cell receptor beta chain comes out of a study of tumour-infiltrating T cells in Burkitt lymphoma. The overall study: The Burkitt lymphoma cohort spanned all epidemiological subtypes. Productive clonality predicted overall and progression-free survival. Study observations and caveats: Several public clonotypes were shared across many Burkitt lymphoma patients.

Only in-frame clones appear in the TCRdb table, and some are missing; sequencing was by immunoSEQ multiplex PCR. The sample contains approximately 46,000 clones, 30% to 40% of which appear only once. This clone was observed a handful of times. Its antigen is still unknown. Trimming left V 2 bases short and J 2 bases short, with 9 bases between. CDR3 size: 14 residues. CDR1 and CDR2 (germline): SGHTA, FQGNSA. This chain connects TRBV7-2 to TRBJ2-5, with D uncertain. The sequence was obtained from a human donor with Burkitt lymphoma. The specimen was tumor tissue. The CDR3 reads CASSLRSQQETQYF. The CDR3 DNA sequence: TGTGCCAGCAGCTTAAGGTCGCAGCAAGAGACCCAGTACTTC.